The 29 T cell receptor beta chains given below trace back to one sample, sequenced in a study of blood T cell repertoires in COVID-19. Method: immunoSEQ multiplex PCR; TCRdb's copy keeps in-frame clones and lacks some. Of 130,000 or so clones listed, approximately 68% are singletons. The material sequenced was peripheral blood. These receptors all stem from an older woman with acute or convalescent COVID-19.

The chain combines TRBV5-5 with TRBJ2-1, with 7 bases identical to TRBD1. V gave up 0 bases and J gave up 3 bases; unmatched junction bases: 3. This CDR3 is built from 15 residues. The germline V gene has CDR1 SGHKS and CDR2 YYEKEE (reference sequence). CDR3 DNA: TGTGCCAGCAGCTTGGTGGGACAGAACTACAATGAGCAGTTCTTC. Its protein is CASSLVGQNYNEQFF.

CDR3 in DNA: TGTGCCAGCAGCCTAGGGGGACTAGCGGGGGAACCCTCCACAGATACGCAGTATTTT. This gives the protein CASSLGGLAGEPSTDTQYF. This chain joins TRBV9 and TRBJ2-3; the match to TRBD2 covers 14 bases. This CDR3 region has 19 residues. From germline, CDR1 is SGDLS and CDR2 YYNGEE. With 4 bases clipped from V and 2 bases from J, the junction kept 12 bases outside the gene matches.

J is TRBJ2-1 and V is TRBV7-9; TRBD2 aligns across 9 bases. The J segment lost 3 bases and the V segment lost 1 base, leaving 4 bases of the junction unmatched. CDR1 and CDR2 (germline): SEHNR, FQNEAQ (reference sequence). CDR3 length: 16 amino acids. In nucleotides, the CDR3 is TGTGCCAGCAGCTTAGGCGGGGGGGCGAGCTACAATGAGCAGTTCTTC. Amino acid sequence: CASSLGGGASYNEQFF. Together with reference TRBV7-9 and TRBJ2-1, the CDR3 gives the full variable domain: DTGVSQNPRHKITKRGQNVTFRCDPISEHNRLYWYRQTLGQGPEFLTYFQNEAQLEKSRLLSDRFSAERPKGSFSTLEIQRTEQGDSAMYLCASSLGGGASYNEQFFGPGTRLTVL.

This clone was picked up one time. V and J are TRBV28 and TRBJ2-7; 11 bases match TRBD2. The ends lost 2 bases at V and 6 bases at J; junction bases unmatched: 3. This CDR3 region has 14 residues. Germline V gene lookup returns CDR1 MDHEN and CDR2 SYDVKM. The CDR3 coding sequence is TGTGCCAGCAGTTTACTAGCGGGAGGCTCCGAGCAGTACTTC. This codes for CASSLLAGGSEQYF.

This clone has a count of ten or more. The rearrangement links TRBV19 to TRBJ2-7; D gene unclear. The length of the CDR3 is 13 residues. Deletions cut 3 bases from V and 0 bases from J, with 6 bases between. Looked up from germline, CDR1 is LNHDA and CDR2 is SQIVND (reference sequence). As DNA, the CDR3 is TGTGCCAGTAGTATCCACAGCTCCTACGAGCAGTACTTC. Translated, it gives CASSIHSSYEQYF.

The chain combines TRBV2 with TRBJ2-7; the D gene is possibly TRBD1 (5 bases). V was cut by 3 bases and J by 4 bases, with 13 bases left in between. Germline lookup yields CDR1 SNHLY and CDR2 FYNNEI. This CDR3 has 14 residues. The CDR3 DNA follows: TGTGCCAGCAGTGACCAGGGAATGGGATACGAGCAGTACTTC. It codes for CASSDQGMGYEQYF.

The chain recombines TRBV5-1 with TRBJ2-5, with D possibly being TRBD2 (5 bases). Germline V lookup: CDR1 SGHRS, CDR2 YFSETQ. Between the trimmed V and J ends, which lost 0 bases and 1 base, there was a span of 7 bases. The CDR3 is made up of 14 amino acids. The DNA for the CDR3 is TGCGCCAGCAGCTTGGGAGGGCTCCAAGAGACCCAGTACTTC. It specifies CASSLGGLQETQYF.

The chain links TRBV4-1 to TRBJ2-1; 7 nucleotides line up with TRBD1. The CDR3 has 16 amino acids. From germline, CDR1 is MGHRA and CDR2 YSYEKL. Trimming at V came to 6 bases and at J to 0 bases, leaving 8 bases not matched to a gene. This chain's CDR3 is CASSIAPGGSYNEQFF. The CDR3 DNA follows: TGCGCCAGCAGTATAGCTCCAGGGGGCTCCTACAATGAGCAGTTCTTC.

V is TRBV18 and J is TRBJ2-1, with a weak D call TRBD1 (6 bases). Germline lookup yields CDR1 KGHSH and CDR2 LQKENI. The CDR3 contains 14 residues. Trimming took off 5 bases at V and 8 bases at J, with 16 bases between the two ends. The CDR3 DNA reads TGTGCCAGCTCAACTCAACAGGGAATCGATGAGCAGTTCTTC. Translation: CASSTQQGIDEQFF.

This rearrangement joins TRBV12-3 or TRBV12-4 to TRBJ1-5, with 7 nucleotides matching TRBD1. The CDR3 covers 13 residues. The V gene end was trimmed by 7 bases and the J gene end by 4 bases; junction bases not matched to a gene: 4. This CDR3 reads CASTGQPNQPQHF. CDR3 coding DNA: TGTGCCAGCACGGGACAGCCGAATCAGCCCCAGCATTTT.

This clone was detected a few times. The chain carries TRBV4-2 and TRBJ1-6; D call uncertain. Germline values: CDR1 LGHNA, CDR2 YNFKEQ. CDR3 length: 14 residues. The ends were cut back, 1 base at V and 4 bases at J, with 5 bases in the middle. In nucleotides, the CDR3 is TGTGCCAGCAGCCAAGGGGCTTATAATTCACCCCTCCACTTT. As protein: CASSQGAYNSPLHF.

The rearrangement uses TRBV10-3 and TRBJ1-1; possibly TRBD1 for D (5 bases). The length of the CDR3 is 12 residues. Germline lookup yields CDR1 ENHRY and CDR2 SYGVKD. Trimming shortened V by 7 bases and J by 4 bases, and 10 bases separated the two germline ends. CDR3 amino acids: CAIIQGPTEAFF. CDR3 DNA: TGTGCCATCATTCAGGGCCCCACTGAAGCTTTCTTT.

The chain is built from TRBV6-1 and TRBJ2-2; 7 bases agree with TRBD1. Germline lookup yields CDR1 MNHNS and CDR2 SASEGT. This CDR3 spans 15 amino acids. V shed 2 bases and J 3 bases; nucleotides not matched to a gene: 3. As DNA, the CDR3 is TGTGCCAGCAGTGAACTAGGGGGCCACACCGGGGAGCTGTTTTTT. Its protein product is CASSELGGHTGELFF.

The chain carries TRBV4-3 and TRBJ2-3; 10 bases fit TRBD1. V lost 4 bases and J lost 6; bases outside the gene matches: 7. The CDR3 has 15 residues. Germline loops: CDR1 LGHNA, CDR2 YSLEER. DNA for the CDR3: TGCGCCAGCAGCCCGGACAGGGGGAGTGGGGATACGCAGTATTTT. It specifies CASSPDRGSGDTQYF.

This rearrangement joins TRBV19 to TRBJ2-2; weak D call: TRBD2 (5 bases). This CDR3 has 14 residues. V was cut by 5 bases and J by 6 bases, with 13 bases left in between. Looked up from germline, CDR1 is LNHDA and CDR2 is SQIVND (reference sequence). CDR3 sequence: CASSLGSGAGELFF. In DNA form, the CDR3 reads TGTGCCAGTAGTCTAGGATCCGGGGCCGGGGAGCTGTTTTTT.

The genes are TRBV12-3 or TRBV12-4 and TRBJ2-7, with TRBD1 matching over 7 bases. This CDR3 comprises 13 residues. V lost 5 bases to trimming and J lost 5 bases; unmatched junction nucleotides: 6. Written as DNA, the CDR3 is TGTGCCAGCAGTCGGAGGACAGGTAACGAGCAGTACTTC. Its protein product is CASSRRTGNEQYF.

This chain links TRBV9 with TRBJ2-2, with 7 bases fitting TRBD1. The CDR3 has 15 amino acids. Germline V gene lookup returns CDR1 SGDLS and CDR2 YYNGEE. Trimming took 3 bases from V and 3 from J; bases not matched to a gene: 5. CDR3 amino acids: CASSARDSYTGELFF. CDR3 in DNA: TGTGCCAGCAGCGCCCGGGACAGTTACACCGGGGAGCTGTTTTTT.

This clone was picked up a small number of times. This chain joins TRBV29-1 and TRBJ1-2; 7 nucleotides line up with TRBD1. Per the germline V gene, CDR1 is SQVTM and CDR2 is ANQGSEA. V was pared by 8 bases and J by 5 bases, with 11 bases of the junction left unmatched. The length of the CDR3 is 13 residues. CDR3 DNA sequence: TGCAGCTTGGACAGGCCCGAGGGGTATGGCTACACCTTC. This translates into CSLDRPEGYGYTF.

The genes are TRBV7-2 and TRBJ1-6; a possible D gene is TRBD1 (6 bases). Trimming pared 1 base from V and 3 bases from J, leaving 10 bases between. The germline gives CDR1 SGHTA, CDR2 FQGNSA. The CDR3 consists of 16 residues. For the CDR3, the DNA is TGTGCCAGCAGCTTAGTGTTAGGGGGCTATAATTCACCCCTCCACTTT. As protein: CASSLVLGGYNSPLHF.

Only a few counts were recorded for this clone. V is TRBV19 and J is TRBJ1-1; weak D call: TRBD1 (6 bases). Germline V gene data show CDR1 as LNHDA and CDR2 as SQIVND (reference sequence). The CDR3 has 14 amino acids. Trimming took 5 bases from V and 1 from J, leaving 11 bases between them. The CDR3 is CASSWTVPNTEAFF. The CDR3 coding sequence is TGTGCCAGTAGTTGGACAGTCCCGAACACTGAAGCTTTCTTT.

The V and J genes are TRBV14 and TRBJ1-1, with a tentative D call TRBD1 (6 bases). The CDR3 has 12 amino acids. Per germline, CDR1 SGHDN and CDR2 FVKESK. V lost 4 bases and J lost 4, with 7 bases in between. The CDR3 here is CASSRQVTEAFF. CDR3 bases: TGTGCCAGCAGCCGACAGGTCACTGAAGCTTTCTTT. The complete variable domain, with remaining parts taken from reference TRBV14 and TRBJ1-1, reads EAGVTQFPSHSVIEKGQTVTLRCDPISGHDNLYWYRRVMGKEIKFLLHFVKESKQDESGMPNNRFLAERTGGTYSTLKVQPAELEDSGVYFCASSRQVTEAFFGQGTRLTVV.

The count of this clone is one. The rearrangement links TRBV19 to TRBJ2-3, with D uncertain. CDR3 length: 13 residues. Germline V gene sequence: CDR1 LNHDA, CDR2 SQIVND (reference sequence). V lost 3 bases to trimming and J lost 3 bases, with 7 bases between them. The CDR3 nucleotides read TGTGCCAGTAGTATTCGTGTTACAGATACGCAGTATTTT. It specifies CASSIRVTDTQYF.

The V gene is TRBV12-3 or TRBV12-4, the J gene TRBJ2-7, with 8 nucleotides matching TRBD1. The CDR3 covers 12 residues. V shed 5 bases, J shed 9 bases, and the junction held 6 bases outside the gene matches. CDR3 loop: CASSPGQVRQYF. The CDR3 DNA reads TGTGCCAGCAGTCCGGGACAGGTTAGGCAGTACTTC.

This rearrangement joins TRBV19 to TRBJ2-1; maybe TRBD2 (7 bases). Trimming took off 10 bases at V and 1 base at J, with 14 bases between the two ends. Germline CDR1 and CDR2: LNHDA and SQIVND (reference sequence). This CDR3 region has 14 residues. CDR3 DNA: TGTGCCACCGCGAAGGGGGGGTCCTACAATGAGCAGTTCTTC. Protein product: CATAKGGSYNEQFF.

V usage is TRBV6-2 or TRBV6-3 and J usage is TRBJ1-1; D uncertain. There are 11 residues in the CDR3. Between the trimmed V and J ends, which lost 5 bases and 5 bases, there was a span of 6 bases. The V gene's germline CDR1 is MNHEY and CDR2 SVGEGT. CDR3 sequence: CASSRGTEAFF. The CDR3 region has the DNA TGTGCCAGCAGTCGAGGAACTGAAGCTTTCTTT.

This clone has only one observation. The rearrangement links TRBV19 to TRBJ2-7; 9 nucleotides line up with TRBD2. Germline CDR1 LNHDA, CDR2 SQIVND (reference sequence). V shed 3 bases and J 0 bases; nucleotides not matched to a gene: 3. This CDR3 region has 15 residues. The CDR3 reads CASSIRLAASYEQYF. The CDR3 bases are TGTGCCAGTAGTATCCGACTAGCGGCCTCCTACGAGCAGTACTTC.

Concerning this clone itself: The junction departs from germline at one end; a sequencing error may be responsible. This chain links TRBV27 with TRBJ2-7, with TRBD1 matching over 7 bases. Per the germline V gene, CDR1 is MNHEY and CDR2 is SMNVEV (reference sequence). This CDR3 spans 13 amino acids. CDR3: CASRSTGDKGLNF. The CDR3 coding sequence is TGTGCCAGCAGGTCAACAGGGGACAAGGGGCTTAACTTC.

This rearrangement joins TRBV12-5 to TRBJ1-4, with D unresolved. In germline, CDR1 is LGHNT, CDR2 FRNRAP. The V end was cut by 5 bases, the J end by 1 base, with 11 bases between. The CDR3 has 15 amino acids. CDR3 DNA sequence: TGTGCTAGTGGTGGCGTATCAGGAACTAATGAAAAACTGTTTTTT. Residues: CASGGVSGTNEKLFF.

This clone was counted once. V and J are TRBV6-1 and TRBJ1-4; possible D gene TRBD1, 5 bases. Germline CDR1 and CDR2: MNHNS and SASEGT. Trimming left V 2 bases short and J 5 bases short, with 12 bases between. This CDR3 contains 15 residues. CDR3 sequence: CASSESGAVNEKLFF. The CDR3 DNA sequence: TGTGCCAGCAGTGAAAGCGGGGCCGTAAATGAAAAACTGTTTTTT.